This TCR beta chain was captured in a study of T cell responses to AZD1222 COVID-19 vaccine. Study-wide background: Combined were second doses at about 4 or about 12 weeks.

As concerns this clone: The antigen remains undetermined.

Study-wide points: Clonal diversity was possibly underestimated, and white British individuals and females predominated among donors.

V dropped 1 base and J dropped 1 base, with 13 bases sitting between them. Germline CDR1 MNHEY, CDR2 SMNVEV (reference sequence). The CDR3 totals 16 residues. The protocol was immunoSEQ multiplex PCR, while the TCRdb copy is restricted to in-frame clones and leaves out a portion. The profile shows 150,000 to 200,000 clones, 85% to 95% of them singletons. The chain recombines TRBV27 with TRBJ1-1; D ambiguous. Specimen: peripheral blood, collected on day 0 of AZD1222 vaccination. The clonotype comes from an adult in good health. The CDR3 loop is CASSLLPRGTNTEAFF. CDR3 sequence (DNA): TGTGCCAGCAGTTTATTACCCCGGGGAACGAACACTGAAGCTTTCTTT.